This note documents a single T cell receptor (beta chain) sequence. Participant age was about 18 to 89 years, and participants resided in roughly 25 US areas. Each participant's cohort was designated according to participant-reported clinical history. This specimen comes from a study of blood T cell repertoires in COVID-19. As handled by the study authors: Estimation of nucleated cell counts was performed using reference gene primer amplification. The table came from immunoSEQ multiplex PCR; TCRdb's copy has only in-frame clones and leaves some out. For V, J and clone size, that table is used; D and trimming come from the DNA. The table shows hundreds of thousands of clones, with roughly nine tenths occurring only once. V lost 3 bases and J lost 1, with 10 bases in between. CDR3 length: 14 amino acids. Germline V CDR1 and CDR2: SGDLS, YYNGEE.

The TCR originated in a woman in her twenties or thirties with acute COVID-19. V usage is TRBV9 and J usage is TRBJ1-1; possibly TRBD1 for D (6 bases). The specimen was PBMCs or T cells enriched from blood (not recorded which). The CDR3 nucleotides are TGTGCCAGCAGCGGACAGGTTTCGAACACTGAAGCTTTCTTT. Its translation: CASSGQVSNTEAFF.